The 19 T cell receptor beta chains reported below all come from one sample, sequenced in a study of blood T cell repertoires in COVID-19. TCRdb keeps only in-frame clones here, not all; method: immunoSEQ multiplex PCR. The sample holds around 80,000 clones, around 80% seen once. Sequencing was carried out using peripheral blood. The source of these receptors is an elderly woman with acute or convalescent COVID-19.

V and J are TRBV9 and TRBJ2-7; TRBD1 matches 10 bases. Germline lookup yields CDR1 SGDLS and CDR2 YYNGEE. Trimming at V came to 0 bases and at J to 5 bases, leaving 5 bases not matched to a gene. The CDR3 consists of 15 residues. The CDR3 loop is CASSVGDRGSHEQYF. Here the CDR3 DNA reads TGTGCCAGCAGCGTAGGGGACAGGGGAAGTCACGAGCAGTACTTC. Filled out from reference TRBV9 and TRBJ2-7, the complete variable domain reads DSGVTQTPKHLITATGQRVTLRCSPRSGDLSVYWYQQSLDQGLQFLIQYYNGEERAKGNILERFSAQQFPDLHSELNLSSLELGDSALYFCASSVGDRGSHEQYFGPGTRLTVT.

The chain carries TRBV12-3 or TRBV12-4 and TRBJ1-5, with 7 positions matching TRBD1. The CDR3 is made up of 13 amino acids. J was trimmed by 4 bases and V by 5 bases; bases with no gene match: 2. Written as DNA, the CDR3 is TGTGCCAGCAGTAAACAGGGGAATCAGCCCCAGCATTTT. It specifies CASSKQGNQPQHF.

This clone was counted only a few times. The chain employs TRBV7-6 and TRBJ2-7, with a tentative D call TRBD1 (6 bases). Germline V lookup: CDR1 SGHVS, CDR2 FNYEAQ. The CDR3 has 14 residues. V was clipped by 0 bases and J by 1 base, with 7 bases between them. The CDR3 here is CASSLAGQSYEQYF. CDR3 bases: TGTGCCAGCAGCTTAGCTGGACAGTCCTACGAGCAGTACTTC.

This clone was detected ten times or more. The rearrangement uses TRBV27 and TRBJ2-7, with a weak D call TRBD2 (6 bases). The CDR3 contains 13 residues. The germline V and J ends were trimmed by 4 bases and 3 bases, with 10 bases remaining between them. Per germline, CDR1 MNHEY and CDR2 SMNVEV (reference sequence). CDR3 nucleotides: TGTGCCAGCAGTTGGGACTTGGGCTACGAGCAGTACTTC. Amino acid sequence: CASSWDLGYEQYF.

The chain uses TRBV7-9 and TRBJ1-2; TRBD1 matches at 10 bases. The CDR3 consists of 13 residues. The germline V gene has CDR1 SEHNR and CDR2 FQNEAQ (reference sequence). J was trimmed by 8 bases and V by 4 bases; bases with no gene match: 4. CDR3 nucleotides: TGTGCCAGCAGCTATAGACAGGGGGCGGGCTACACCTTC. As protein: CASSYRQGAGYTF.

The CDR3 here is CASSQGINQPQHF. In DNA form, the CDR3 reads TGTGCCAGCAGCCAGGGCATCAATCAGCCCCAGCATTTT. This chain connects TRBV3-1 (or the pseudogene TRBV3-2) to TRBJ1-5; no clear D gene. CDR1 LGHDT and CDR2 YNNKEL come from the germline V gene (reference sequence). The CDR3 has 13 amino acids. The V end lost 3 bases, the J end lost 3 bases, and 6 bases lay between the germline ends.

J is TRBJ2-1 and V is TRBV29-1, with TRBD1 as a possible D gene (6 bases). CDR3 length: 15 amino acids. With 5 bases removed from V and 10 bases from J, the gap between germline ends came to 24 bases. CDR1 is SQVTM, CDR2 ANQGSEA, per germline. In DNA form, the CDR3 reads TGCAGCGTTTCAAACAGGGTACTAGGGGCATCGGAGCAGTTCTTC. Translating gives CSVSNRVLGASEQFF.

This clone has more than one count but fewer than ten. The J gene is TRBJ2-7, the V gene TRBV3-1 (or the pseudogene TRBV3-2), with TRBD1 as a possible D gene (6 bases). Germline CDR1 and CDR2: LGHDT and YNNKEL (reference sequence). Trimming took off 4 bases at V and 5 bases at J, with 12 bases between the two ends. This CDR3 contains 13 residues. CDR3 residues: CASSPRTVNEQYF. CDR3 sequence (DNA): TGTGCCAGCAGCCCGAGGACAGTCAACGAGCAGTACTTC.

V usage is TRBV2 and J usage is TRBJ1-5; 9 positions agree with TRBD1. V was clipped by 6 bases and J by 6 bases; unmatched bases: 3. CDR1 SNHLY and CDR2 FYNNEI come from the germline V gene. The CDR3 has 13 residues. CDR3 nucleotides: TGTGCCAGCAGCGGGACAGGGTTTCAGCCCCAGCATTTT. It encodes CASSGTGFQPQHF.

CDR3 protein: CAISEGSGRSEQYF. CDR3 coding DNA: TGTGCCATCAGTGAAGGTAGCGGGAGGTCTGAGCAGTACTTC. This chain joins TRBV10-3 and TRBJ2-7; TRBD2 agrees at 10 bases. After removal of 3 bases from V and 7 bases from J, the junction contained 6 bases not matched to a gene. The CDR3 consists of 14 residues. Per the germline V gene, CDR1 is ENHRY and CDR2 is SYGVKD.

The rearrangement joins TRBV5-1 to TRBJ2-7, with D perhaps matching TRBD2 (5 bases). CDR1 is SGHRS and CDR2 is YFSETQ in the germline V gene. The CDR3 is 13 residues long. The V and J ends lost 5 bases and 6 bases respectively, with 15 bases between them. Here the CDR3 DNA reads TGCGCCAGCAGACCAGCGGATCCCCGCGAGCAGTACTTC. Translated, it gives CASRPADPREQYF.

The chain uses TRBV3-1 (or the pseudogene TRBV3-2) and TRBJ2-2; 10 bases map to TRBD2. The CDR3 extends over 16 amino acids. J gave up 1 base and V 4 bases, and 3 bases lay outside the gene matches. Germline CDR1 is LGHDT and CDR2 is YNNKEL (reference sequence). CDR3 residues: CASSRRTSGNTGELFF. For the CDR3, the DNA is TGTGCCAGCAGCCGCAGGACTAGCGGGAACACCGGGGAGCTGTTTTTT.

This rearrangement joins TRBV5-1 to TRBJ1-1, with D unresolved. Deletions cut 4 bases from V and 0 bases from J, with 13 bases between. CDR3 length: 15 residues. Germline V gene sequence: CDR1 SGHRS, CDR2 YFSETQ. The CDR3 region is CASSLTEGMNTEAFF. In nucleotides, the CDR3 is TGCGCCAGCAGCCTGACGGAGGGCATGAACACTGAAGCTTTCTTT.

The rearrangement uses TRBV29-1 and TRBJ2-3; the D gene is possibly TRBD2 (5 bases). The CDR3 contains 15 residues. Germline-derived CDR1 and CDR2 are SQVTM and ANQGSEA. The V end was cut by 3 bases, the J end by 2 bases, with 15 bases between. The CDR3 sequence: CSVDSRAVFTDTQYF. Written as DNA, the CDR3 is TGCAGCGTTGACTCGAGGGCCGTTTTCACAGATACGCAGTATTTT.

The chain combines TRBV23-1 with TRBJ2-5; TRBD2 matches 13 bases. TRBV23-1 is flagged as an ORF with uncertain function. Trimming cost V 4 bases and J 5 bases; bases outside gene matches: 10. This CDR3 contains 17 residues. The CDR3 loop reads CASSRSWTSGRCETQYF. In DNA, the CDR3 is TGCGCCAGCAGTCGCTCGTGGACTAGCGGGAGATGTGAGACCCAGTACTTC.

The V call is TRBV28, the J call TRBJ2-5; D gene uncertain. Germline V gene sequence: CDR1 MDHEN, CDR2 SYDVKM. Trimming pared 6 bases from V and 2 bases from J, leaving 13 bases between. The CDR3 runs 14 residues. The CDR3: CASSPLASQETQYF. In DNA form, the CDR3 reads TGTGCCAGCAGCCCCCTTGCCAGTCAAGAGACCCAGTACTTC.

CDR3 amino acids: CASSLASGSLPDTQYF. As DNA, the CDR3 is TGTGCCAGCAGCTTGGCCAGCGGGAGTCTACCAGATACGCAGTATTTT. This sequence joins TRBV7-2 and TRBJ2-3, with 8 bases that match TRBD2. Germline CDR1 is SGHTA and CDR2 is FQGNSA. The CDR3 sequence is 16 residues long. Trimming cost V 3 bases and J 4 bases; bases outside gene matches: 9.

The CDR3 reads CASSGLYIQYF. DNA of the CDR3: TGTGCCAGCAGCGGACTATACATTCAGTACTTC. The rearrangement links TRBV2 to TRBJ2-4, with D possibly TRBD2 on 6 matching bases. The length of the CDR3 is 11 residues. Trimming cost V 6 bases and J 8 bases, with 8 bases left between them. CDR1 SNHLY and CDR2 FYNNEI come from the germline V gene.

V is TRBV5-6 and J is TRBJ2-1; D unresolved. Germline V lookup: CDR1 SGHDT, CDR2 YYEEEE. This CDR3 is built from 12 residues. Trimming shortened V by 2 bases and J by 8 bases, and 8 bases separated the two germline ends. The CDR3 nucleotides read TGTGCCAGCAGCTTCAACGAGGATGAGCAGTTCTTC. Translated, it gives CASSFNEDEQFF.